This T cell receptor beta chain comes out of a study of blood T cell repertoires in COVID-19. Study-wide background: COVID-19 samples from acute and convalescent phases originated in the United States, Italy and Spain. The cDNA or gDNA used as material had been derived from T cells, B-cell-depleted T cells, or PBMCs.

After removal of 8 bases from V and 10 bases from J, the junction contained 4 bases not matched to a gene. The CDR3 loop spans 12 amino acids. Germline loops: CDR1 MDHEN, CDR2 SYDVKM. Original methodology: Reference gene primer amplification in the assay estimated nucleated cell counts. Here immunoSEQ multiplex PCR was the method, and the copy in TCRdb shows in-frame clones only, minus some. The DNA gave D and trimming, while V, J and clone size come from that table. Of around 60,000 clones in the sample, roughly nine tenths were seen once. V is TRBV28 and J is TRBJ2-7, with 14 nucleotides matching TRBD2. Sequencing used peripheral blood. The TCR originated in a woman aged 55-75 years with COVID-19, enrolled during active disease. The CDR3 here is CASETSGRAQYF. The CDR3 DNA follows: TGTGCCAGCGAGACTAGCGGGAGGGCCCAGTACTTC.